Detailed here is one TCR beta chain. Its antigen is as yet unknown. This specimen comes from a study of cytomegalovirus exposure and HLA in healthy donors. The wider study: A data release that came early held around 85 million unique TCRs from HLA-typed donors. The study's findings and limits: It was shown in a later analysis that HLA-associated TCR beta chains were more clonally expanded than other, equally common chains. Common viral pathogens seemed, in a later analysis, to connect with several of the most significant clusters. The study had only CMV serostatus as immune exposure information.

It was with 60 Vbeta and 13 Jbeta primers that the PCR ran. Sequenced by immunoSEQ multiplex PCR; TCRdb stores in-frame clones only, minus some. The sample includes 100,000 to 150,000 clones, 75% to 85% seen only once; the top ten take just under 2%. The receptor comes from a man aged 45-60 years in good health and CMV-seronegative. The material sequenced was PBMCs.

The CDR3 is CASSQDPGGTYNEQFF. CDR3 in DNA: TGTGCCAGCAGCCAAGATCCGGGGGGGACGTACAATGAGCAGTTCTTC. The V gene is TRBV4-2, the J gene TRBJ2-1; TRBD2 agrees at 8 bases. Germline V CDR1 and CDR2: LGHNA, YNFKEQ. With V trimmed by 0 bases and J by 4 bases, 5 bases remained unmatched. The CDR3 extends over 16 amino acids.